This T cell receptor (beta chain) was recorded in a study of tumor-infiltrating lymphocytes in primary liver carcinoma. Whole-study context: Read depth, roughly 3.5 to 8 million productive TCRbeta reads, did not differ significantly between tissues. Study-level points and caveats: Pairs of tumor regions overlapped more than tumor-adjacent and tumor-blood pairs did.

Constant-region priming of about 500 ng total RNA yielded TCR beta cDNA. For TCR beta, libraries were produced by three nested multiplex PCR rounds using slightly modified ARM-PCR. Both of the initial two PCR rounds ran for about 9 cycles and employed TRBV1-TRBV30 forward primers alongside a C-beta reverse primer. TCRdb reprocessed the multiplex PCR reads via MiXCR and lists one record per CDR3 protein. Here the sample spans 50,000 to 70,000 distinct CDR3 sequences, less than 75% being singletons. Each 20-30 mg portion of unsorted bulk tissue served as the source for co-extraction of RNA and DNA. Trimming took off 7 bases at V and 0 bases at J, with 8 bases between the two ends. The germline V gene has CDR1 MNHNY and CDR2 SVGAGI (reference sequence). The CDR3 spans 13 residues. Turning to this clonotype: Its antigen is currently unknown.

The TCR was taken from a man between 40 and 49 years old with primary liver carcinoma and hepatitis B virus infection. V usage is TRBV6-6 and J usage is TRBJ2-3; perhaps D is TRBD1 or TRBD2 (5 bases each). Sequenced: liver tumor tissue from sampling region 2. Described subset: tumor region T2, inferior pole. The CDR3 reads CASIRESTDTQYF. CDR3 nucleotides: TGTGCCAGCATCAGGGAGAGCACAGATACGCAGTATTTT.